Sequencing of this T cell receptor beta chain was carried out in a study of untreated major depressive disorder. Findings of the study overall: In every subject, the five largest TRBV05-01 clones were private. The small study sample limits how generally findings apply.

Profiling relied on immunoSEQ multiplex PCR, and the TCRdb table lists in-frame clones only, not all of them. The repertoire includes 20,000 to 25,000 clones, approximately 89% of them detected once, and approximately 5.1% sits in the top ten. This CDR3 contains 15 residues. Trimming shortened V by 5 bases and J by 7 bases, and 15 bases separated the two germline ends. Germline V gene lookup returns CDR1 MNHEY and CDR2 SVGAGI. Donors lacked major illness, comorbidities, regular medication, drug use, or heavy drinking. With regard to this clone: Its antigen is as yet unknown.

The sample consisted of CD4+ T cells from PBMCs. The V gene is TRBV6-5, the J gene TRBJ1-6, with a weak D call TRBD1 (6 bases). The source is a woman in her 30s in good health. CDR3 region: CASSRQASGNSPLHF. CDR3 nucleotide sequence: TGTGCCAGCAGTAGACAGGCATCGGGGAATTCACCCCTCCACTTT.